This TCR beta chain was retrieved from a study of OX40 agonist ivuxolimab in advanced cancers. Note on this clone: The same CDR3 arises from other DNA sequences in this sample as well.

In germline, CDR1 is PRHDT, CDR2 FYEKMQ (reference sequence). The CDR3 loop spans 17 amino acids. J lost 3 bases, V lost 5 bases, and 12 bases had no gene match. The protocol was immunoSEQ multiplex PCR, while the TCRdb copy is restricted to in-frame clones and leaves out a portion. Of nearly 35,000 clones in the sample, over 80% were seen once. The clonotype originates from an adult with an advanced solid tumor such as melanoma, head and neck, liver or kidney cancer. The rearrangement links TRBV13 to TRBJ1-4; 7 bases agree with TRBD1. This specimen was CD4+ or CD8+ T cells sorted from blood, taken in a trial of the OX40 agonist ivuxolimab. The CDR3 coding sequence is TGTGCCAGCAGCCCGACTTTAGGGACAGATTCTAATGAAAAACTGTTTTTT. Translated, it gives CASSPTLGTDSNEKLFF.